A selection of T cell receptor beta chains follows, all from one sample in a study of T-cell reconstitution after alpha-beta-depleted transplantation in children. TCRdb processed the PCR reads anew with MiXCR; each CDR3 protein has one entry. The sample holds 250,000 to 300,000 distinct CDR3 sequences, about 9.9% seen once. The input for sequencing was peripheral blood, taken 180 days after TCRalphabeta/CD19-depleted stem cell transplant. These receptors were collected from a male patient between 2 and 15 years old who had a stem cell transplant for chronic granulomatous disease, so the T cells may come from the graft donor. Each CDR3 is given with its conserved first and last residue. Each record gives: J gene, D gene, clone size, V gene, CDR3 protein, CDR3 DNA. The D gene is left open where the match is weak. Size is stated for part of the rows, as once, few or many counts, or as a class when the clone is expanded.

J gene: TRBJ1-1; D gene: -; clone size: many; V gene: TRBV2; CDR3 protein: CASSTRGEAFF; CDR3 DNA: TGTGCCAGCAGTACAAGGGGTGAAGCTTTCTTT
J gene: TRBJ1-4; D gene: -; clone size: many; V gene: TRBV12-3/TRBV12-4; CDR3 protein: CASSFIGKLFF; CDR3 DNA: TGTGCCAGCAGTTTTATTGGAAAACTGTTTTTT
J gene: TRBJ2-3; D gene: TRBD1; clone size: many; V gene: TRBV4-2; CDR3 protein: CASSRDRGPDTQYF; CDR3 DNA: TGTGCCAGCAGCCGCGACAGGGGCCCAGATACGCAGTATTTT
J gene: TRBJ2-7; D gene: -; clone size: many; V gene: TRBV12-3/TRBV12-4; CDR3 protein: CASSLATGGLREQYF; CDR3 DNA: TGTGCCAGCAGTTTAGCCACCGGTGGCTTGCGGGAGCAGTACTTC
J gene: TRBJ2-2; D gene: -; clone size: few; V gene: TRBV2; CDR3 protein: CASSAGRGREVGELFF; CDR3 DNA: TGTGCCAGCAGCGCGGGGAGGGGGCGCGAGGTCGGGGAGCTGTTTTTT
J gene: TRBJ2-1; D gene: -; clone size: many; V gene: TRBV15; CDR3 protein: CATSPFRAQVEQFF; CDR3 DNA: TGTGCCACCAGCCCGTTCAGGGCGCAGGTTGAGCAGTTCTTC
J gene: TRBJ2-3; D gene: -; clone size: many; V gene: TRBV28; CDR3 protein: CASSLSTGLTDTQYF; CDR3 DNA: TGTGCCAGCAGTTTATCAACGGGACTCACAGATACGCAGTATTTT
J gene: TRBJ2-1; D gene: TRBD2; clone size: many; V gene: TRBV5-1; CDR3 protein: CASSLVVALAGDEQFF; CDR3 DNA: TGCGCCAGCAGCTTGGTGGTAGCGCTAGCGGGAGATGAGCAGTTCTTC
J gene: TRBJ2-2; D gene: -; clone size: -; V gene: TRBV19; CDR3 protein: CASSIQGHGELFF; CDR3 DNA: TGTGCCAGTAGTATACAGGGGCACGGGGAGCTGTTTTTT
J gene: TRBJ1-3; D gene: -; clone size: many; V gene: TRBV5-6; CDR3 protein: CASSLVDSFSGNTIYF; CDR3 DNA: TGTGCCAGCAGCCTGGTGGACAGCTTCTCTGGAAACACCATATATTTT